This T cell receptor (beta chain) derives from a study of T cell repertoires in ileal Crohn's disease. General study points: Clonality above 26.8% at surgery always came with endoscopic recurrence. Compared with non-smokers, active smokers at surgery showed more clonal expansions. Mucosal expansions were suggested to be mainly CD8 T cells.

Sequencing was performed with immunoSEQ multiplex PCR; in TCRdb, only in-frame clones are kept and a portion is missing. The table records approximately 7,400 clones, almost 95% of them present only once. With regard to this clone: Its antigen is unidentified.

Input material: ileal tissue. This TCR was sampled from an adult with Crohn's disease.

The CDR3 protein is CASSPRLAGEQYF. The CDR3, as DNA: TGCGCCAGCAGCCCCCGACTAGCGGGGGAGCAGTACTTC. The V gene is TRBV5-1, the J gene TRBJ2-7, with 11 nucleotides matching TRBD2. This CDR3 has 13 residues. Germline lookup yields CDR1 SGHRS and CDR2 YFSETQ. The V gene end was trimmed by 4 bases and the J gene end by 7 bases; junction bases not matched to a gene: 4.